This TCR beta chain was sequenced during a study of identical twins. Study results and caveats: One should note that invariant MAIT and iNKT cells could partly confound zero-insertion analyses. Memory repertoires showed no such pattern, whereas abundant cord blood beta clonotypes carried fewer insertions.

This clonotype was seen at least ten times. Its target is not known. In TCRdb, the 5' RACE reads were re-called with MiXCR into one record per CDR3 protein. The sample shows 450,000 or so distinct CDR3 sequences, 13% to 15% of them seen only once. Losses at the gene ends were 0 bases for V and 6 bases for J; bases not matched to a gene: 2. The CDR3 totals 15 residues. This sample also belongs to another study, concerning yellow fever vaccine responses in identical twins.

The chain uses TRBV12-3 or TRBV12-4 and TRBJ2-1; 10 nucleotides match TRBD1. Source material: CD4+ T cells sorted from blood. The source is a woman aged 18-35 years in good health. CDR3 in DNA: TGTGCCAGCAGTTTAGCTAGGACAGGGGGCAATGAGCAGTTCTTC. It encodes CASSLARTGGNEQFF.